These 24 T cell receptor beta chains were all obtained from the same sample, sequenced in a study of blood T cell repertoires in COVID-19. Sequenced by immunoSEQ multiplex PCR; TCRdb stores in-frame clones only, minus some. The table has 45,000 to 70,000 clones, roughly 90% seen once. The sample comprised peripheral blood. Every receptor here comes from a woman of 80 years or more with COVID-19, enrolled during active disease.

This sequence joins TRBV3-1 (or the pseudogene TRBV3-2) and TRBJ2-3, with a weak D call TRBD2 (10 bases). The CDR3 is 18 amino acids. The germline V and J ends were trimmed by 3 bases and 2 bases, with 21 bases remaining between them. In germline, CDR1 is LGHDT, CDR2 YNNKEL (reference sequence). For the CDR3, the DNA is TGTGCCAGCAGCCAGTACAGGGGGCTAGCGGGGGTCACAGATACGCAGTATTTT. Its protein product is CASSQYRGLAGVTDTQYF.

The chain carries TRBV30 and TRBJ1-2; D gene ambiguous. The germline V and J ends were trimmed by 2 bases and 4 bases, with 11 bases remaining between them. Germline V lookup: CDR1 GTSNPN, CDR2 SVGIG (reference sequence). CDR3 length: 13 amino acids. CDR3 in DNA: TGTGCCTGGAGTCCGGGGTCGAGCTATGGCTACACCTTC. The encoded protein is CAWSPGSSYGYTF.

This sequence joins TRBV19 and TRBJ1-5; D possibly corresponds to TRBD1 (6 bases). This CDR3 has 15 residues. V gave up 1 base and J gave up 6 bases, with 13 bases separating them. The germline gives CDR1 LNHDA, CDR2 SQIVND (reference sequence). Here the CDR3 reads CASSIAGGGGQPQHF. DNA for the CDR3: TGTGCCAGTAGTATAGCCGGGGGAGGGGGTCAGCCCCAGCATTTT. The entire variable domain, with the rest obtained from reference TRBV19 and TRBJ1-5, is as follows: DGGITQSPKYLFRKEGQNVTLSCEQNLNHDAMYWYRQDPGQGLRLIYYSQIVNDFQKGDIAEGYSVSREKKESFPLTVTSAQKNPTAFYLCASSIAGGGGQPQHFGDGTRLSIL.

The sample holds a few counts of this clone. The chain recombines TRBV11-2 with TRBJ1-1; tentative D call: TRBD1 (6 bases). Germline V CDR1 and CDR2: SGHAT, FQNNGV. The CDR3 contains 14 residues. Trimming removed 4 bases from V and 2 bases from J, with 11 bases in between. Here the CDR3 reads CASSYYRVNTEAFF. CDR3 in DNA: TGTGCCAGCAGCTATTACAGGGTTAACACTGAAGCTTTCTTT.

CDR3 loop: CASSLRTPTGYTEAFF. CDR3 sequence (DNA): TGTGCCAGCAGCTTAAGGACACCGACAGGCTACACTGAAGCTTTCTTT. This chain links TRBV3-1 (or the pseudogene TRBV3-2) with TRBJ1-1, with D perhaps matching TRBD1 (6 bases). CDR3 size: 16 residues. Germline assignment: CDR1 LGHDT and CDR2 YNNKEL (reference sequence). The germline V and J ends were trimmed by 5 bases and 3 bases, with 19 bases remaining between them.

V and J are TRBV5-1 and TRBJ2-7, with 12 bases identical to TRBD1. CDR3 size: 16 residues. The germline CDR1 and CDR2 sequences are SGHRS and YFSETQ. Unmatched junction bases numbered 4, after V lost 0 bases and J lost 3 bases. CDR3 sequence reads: CASSLGGQGAIYEQYF. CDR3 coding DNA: TGCGCCAGCAGCTTGGGGGGACAGGGGGCGATCTACGAGCAGTACTTC.

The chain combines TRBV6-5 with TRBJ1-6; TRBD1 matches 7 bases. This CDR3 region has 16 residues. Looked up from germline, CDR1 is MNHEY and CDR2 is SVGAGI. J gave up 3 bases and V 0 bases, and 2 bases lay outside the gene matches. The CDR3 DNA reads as TGTGCCAGCAGTTACTCGCAGGGGGGCTATAATTCACCCCTCCACTTT. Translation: CASSYSQGGYNSPLHF.

CDR3 sequence: CASSEGQGHLGGYTF. CDR3 DNA sequence: TGTGCCAGCAGTGAGGGACAGGGGCACCTAGGGGGCTACACCTTC. V is TRBV6-1 and J is TRBJ1-2; TRBD1 matches 10 bases. J gave up 8 bases and V 3 bases, and 9 bases lay outside the gene matches. This CDR3 has 15 residues. CDR1 and CDR2 (germline): MNHNS, SASEGT.

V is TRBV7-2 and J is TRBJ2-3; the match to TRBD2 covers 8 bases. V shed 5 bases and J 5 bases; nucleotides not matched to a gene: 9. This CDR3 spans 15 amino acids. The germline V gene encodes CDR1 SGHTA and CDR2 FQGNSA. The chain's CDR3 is CASSPTGGPRDTQYF. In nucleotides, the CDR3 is TGTGCCAGCAGCCCAACGGGGGGGCCGAGAGATACGCAGTATTTT.

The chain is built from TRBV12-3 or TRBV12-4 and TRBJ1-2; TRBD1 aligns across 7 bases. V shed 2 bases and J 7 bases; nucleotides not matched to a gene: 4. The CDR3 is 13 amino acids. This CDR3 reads CASSLTSGGGYTF. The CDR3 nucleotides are TGTGCCAGCAGTTTAACGTCAGGGGGTGGCTACACCTTC.

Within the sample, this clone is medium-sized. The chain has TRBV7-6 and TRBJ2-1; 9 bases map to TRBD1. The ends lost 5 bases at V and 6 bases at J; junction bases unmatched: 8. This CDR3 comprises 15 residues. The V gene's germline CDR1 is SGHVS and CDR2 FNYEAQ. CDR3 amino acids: CASSPGQGVINEQFF. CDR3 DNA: TGTGCCAGCAGCCCGGGACAGGGAGTTATCAATGAGCAGTTCTTC.

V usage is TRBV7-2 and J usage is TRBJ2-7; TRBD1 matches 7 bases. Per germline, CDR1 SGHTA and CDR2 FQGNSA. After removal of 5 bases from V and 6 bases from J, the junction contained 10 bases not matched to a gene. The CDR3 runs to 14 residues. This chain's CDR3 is CASSPDRVLVEQYF. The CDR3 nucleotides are TGTGCCAGCAGCCCTGACAGGGTTCTGGTCGAGCAGTACTTC.

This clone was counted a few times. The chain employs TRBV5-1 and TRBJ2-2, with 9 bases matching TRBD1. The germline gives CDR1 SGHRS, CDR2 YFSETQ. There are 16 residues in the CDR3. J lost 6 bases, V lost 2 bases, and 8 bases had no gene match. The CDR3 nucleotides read TGCGCCAGCAGCTTAACCGGGACAGGGAGTCCCGGGGAGCTGTTTTTT. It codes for CASSLTGTGSPGELFF.

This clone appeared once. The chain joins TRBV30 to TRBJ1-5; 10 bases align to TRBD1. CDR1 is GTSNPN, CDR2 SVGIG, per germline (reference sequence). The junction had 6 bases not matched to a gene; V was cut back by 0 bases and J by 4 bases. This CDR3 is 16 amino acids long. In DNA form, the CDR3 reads TGTGCCTGGAGTGTACAGGGACAGGGGAAAAATCAGCCCCAGCATTTT. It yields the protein CAWSVQGQGKNQPQHF. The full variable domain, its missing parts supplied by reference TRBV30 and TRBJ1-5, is SQTIHQWPATLVQPVGSPLSLECTVEGTSNPNLYWYRQAAGRGLQLLFYSVGIGQISSEVPQNLSASRPQDRQFILSSKKLLLSDSGFYLCAWSVQGQGKNQPQHFGDGTRLSIL.

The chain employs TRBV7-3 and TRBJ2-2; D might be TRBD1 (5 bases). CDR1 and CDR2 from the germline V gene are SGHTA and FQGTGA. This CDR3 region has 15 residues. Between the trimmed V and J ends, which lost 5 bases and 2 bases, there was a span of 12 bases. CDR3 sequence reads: CASSPQGSNTGELFF. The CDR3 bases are TGTGCCAGCAGCCCTCAGGGCTCAAACACCGGGGAGCTGTTTTTT. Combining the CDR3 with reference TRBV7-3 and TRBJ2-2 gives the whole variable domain GAGVSQTPSNKVTEKGKYVELRCDPISGHTALYWYRQSLGQGPEFLIYFQGTGAADDSGLPNDRFFAVRPEGSVSTLKIQRTERGDSAVYLCASSPQGSNTGELFFGEGSRLTVL.

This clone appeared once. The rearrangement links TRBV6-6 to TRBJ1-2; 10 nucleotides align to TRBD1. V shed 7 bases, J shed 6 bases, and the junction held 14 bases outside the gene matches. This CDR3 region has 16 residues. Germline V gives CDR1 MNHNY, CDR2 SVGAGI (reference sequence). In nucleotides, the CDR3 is TGTGCCAGCATCCAGGTTTCCGGGACAGGGGCTAATGGCTACACCTTC. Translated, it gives CASIQVSGTGANGYTF.

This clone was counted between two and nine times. CDR3 DNA: TGTGCCAGCAGCCTTGGGGACAGGACTTCACCCCTCCACTTT. Translating it yields CASSLGDRTSPLHF. The V call is TRBV6-6, the J call TRBJ1-6; the match to TRBD1 covers 8 bases. With V trimmed by 6 bases and J by 9 bases, 7 bases remained unmatched. Germline loops: CDR1 MNHNY, CDR2 SVGAGI (reference sequence). The CDR3 spans 14 residues.

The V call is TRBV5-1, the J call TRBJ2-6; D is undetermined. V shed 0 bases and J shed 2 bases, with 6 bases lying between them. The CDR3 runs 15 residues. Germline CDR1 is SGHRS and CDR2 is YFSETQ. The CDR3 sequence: CASSLGGPGANVLTF. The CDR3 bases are TGCGCCAGCAGCTTGGGTGGGCCTGGGGCCAACGTCCTGACTTTC.

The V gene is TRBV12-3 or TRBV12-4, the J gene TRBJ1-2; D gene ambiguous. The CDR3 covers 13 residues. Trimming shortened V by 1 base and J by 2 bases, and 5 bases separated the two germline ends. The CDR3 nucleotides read TGTGCCAGCAGTTTAGGGCAGAACTATGGCTACACCTTC. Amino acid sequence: CASSLGQNYGYTF.

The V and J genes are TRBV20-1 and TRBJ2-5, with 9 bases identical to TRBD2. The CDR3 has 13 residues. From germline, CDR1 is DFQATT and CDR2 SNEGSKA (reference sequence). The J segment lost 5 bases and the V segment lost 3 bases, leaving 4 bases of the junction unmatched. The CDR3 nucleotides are TGCAGTGCTAGTCTGCGGGGGGGGGAGACCCAGTACTTC. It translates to CSASLRGGETQYF.

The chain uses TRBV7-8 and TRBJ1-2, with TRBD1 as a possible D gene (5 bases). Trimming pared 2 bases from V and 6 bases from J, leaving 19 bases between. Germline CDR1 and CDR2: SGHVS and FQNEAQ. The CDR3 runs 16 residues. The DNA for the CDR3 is TGTGCCAGCAGCTTAACGATGACTGCGGGGACGAATGGCTACACCTTC. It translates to CASSLTMTAGTNGYTF.

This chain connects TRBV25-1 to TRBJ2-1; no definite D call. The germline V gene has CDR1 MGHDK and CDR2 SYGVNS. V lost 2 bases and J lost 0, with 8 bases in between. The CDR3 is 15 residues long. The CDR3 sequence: CASSEGLLSYNEQFF. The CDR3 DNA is TGTGCCAGCAGTGAAGGTCTACTCTCCTACAATGAGCAGTTCTTC.

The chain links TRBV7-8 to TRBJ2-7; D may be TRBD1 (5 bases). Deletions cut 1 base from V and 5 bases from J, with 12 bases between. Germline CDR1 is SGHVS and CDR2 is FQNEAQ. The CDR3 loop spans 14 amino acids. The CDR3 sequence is CASSLGRVADEQYF. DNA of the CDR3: TGTGCCAGCAGCTTAGGCAGGGTAGCTGACGAGCAGTACTTC.

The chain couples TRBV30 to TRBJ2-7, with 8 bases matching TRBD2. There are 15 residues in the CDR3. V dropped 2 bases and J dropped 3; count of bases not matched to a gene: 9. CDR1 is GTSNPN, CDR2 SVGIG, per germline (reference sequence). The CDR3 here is CAWSPVGRGDYEQYF. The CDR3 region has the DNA TGTGCCTGGAGTCCGGTGGGGCGGGGGGACTACGAGCAGTACTTC.